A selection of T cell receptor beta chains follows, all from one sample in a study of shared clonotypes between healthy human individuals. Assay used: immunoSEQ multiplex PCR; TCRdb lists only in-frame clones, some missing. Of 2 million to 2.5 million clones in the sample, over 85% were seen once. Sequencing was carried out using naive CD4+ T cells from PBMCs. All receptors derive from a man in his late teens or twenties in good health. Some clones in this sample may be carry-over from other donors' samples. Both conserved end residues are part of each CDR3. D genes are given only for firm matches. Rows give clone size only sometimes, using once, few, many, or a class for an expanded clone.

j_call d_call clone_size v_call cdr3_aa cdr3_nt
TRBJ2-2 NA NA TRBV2 CASTPDTGELFF TGTGCCAGCACACCAGACACCGGGGAGCTGTTTTTT
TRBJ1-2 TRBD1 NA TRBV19 CASSMGQAYGYTF TGTGCCAGTAGTATGGGACAGGCGTATGGCTACACCTTC
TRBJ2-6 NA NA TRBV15 CATSSRLSGANVLTF TGTGCCACCAGCAGTAGGCTCTCTGGGGCCAACGTCCTGACTTTC
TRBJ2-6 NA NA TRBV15 CATSRDRMSGANVLTF TGTGCCACCAGCAGAGATCGAATGTCTGGGGCCAACGTCCTGACTTTC
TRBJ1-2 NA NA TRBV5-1 CASSLGRLYGYTF TGCGCCAGCAGCTTAGGACGACTCTATGGCTACACCTTC
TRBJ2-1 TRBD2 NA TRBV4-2 CASSRGLAGHNEQFF TGTGCCAGCAGCCGAGGACTAGCGGGTCACAATGAGCAGTTCTTC
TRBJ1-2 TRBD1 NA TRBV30 CAWRALGQGFFGYTF TGTGCCTGGAGGGCCTTGGGACAGGGGTTTTTTGGCTACACCTTC
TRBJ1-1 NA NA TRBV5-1 CASSLINTEAFF TGCGCCAGCAGCTTGATAAACACTGAAGCTTTCTTT
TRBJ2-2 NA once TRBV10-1 CASSRGNGELFF TGCGCCAGCAGTCGGGGGAACGGGGAGCTGTTTTTT
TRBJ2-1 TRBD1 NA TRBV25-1 CASSDLILSRGNEQFF TGTGCCAGCAGTGACCTAATCCTTTCCAGGGGGAATGAGCAGTTCTTC
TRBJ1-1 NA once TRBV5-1 CASSLQGPTEAFF TGCGCCAGCAGCTTGCAGGGCCCCACTGAAGCTTTCTTT
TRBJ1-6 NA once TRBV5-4 CAMKGHLNSPLHF TGTGCCATGAAGGGACACCTGAATTCACCCCTCCACTTT
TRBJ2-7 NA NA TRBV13 CASSLVWPGTYEQYF TGTGCCAGCAGCTTAGTCTGGCCGGGGACCTACGAGCAGTACTTC
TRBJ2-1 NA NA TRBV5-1 CASSLVGSEQFF TGCGCCAGCAGCTTGGTTGGTAGTGAGCAGTTCTTC
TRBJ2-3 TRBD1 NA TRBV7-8 CASRTTGTGGRDTQYF TGTGCCAGCAGGACGACCGGGACAGGGGGCAGGGATACGCAGTATTTT
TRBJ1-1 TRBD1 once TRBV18 CASSPAQGGQGVEAFF TGTGCCAGCTCACCCGCCCAGGGAGGACAGGGGGTTGAAGCTTTCTTT
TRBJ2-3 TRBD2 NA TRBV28 CASNLAGATDTQYF TGTGCCAGCAACCTAGCGGGAGCGACAGATACGCAGTATTTT
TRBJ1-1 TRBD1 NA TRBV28 CASKPTGATEAFF TGTGCCAGCAAACCGACAGGGGCGACTGAAGCTTTCTTT
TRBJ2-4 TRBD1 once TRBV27 CASSTRQGAQNIQYF TGTGCCAGCAGTACTCGACAGGGGGCGCAAAACATTCAGTACTTC
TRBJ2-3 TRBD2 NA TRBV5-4 CASSSRIGTSGIVTDTQYF TGTGCCAGCAGCTCGCGTATCGGGACTAGCGGGATAGTGACAGATACGCAGTATTTT
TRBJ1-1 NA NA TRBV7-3 CASSLHQNTEAFF TGTGCCAGCAGCCTACACCAAAACACTGAAGCTTTCTTT
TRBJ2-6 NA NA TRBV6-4 CASSPSGGGSGANVLTF TGTGCCAGCAGCCCATCAGGGGGGGGGTCTGGGGCCAACGTCCTGACTTTC
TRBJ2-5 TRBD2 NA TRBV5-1 CASSLATSGFQETQYF TGCGCCAGCAGCTTGGCCACTAGCGGGTTTCAAGAGACCCAGTACTTC
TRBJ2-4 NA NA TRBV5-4 CASSTKTRVMDIQYF TGTGCCAGCAGCACCAAGACAAGGGTTATGGACATTCAGTACTTC
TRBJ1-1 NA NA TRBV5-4 CASSLDRDPPEAFF TGTGCCAGCAGCTTGGACAGGGACCCCCCTGAAGCTTTCTTT
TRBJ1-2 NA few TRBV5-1 CASSDGTGYGYTF TGCGCCAGCAGCGACGGGACGGGCTATGGCTACACCTTC
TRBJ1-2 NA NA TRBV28 CASSLGTLYGYTF TGTGCCAGCAGTTTGGGGACACTCTATGGCTACACCTTC
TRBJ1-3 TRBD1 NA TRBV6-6 CASSDGQGGNTIYF TGTGCCAGCAGTGACGGACAGGGGGGAAACACCATATATTTT
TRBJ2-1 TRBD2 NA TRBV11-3 CASSLDPREYNEQFF TGTGCCAGCAGCTTAGATCCGCGGGAGTACAATGAGCAGTTCTTC
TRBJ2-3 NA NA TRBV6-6 CANPTDTQYF TGTGCCAACCCGACAGATACGCAGTATTTT
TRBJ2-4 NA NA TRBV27 CASSQSDLAKNIQYF TGTGCCAGCAGTCAGTCAGACCTAGCCAAAAACATTCAGTACTTC
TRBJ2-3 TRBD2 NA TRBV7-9 CASSLLAGADTQYF TGTGCCAGCAGCTTGCTAGCGGGTGCAGATACGCAGTATTTT
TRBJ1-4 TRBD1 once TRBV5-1 CASSLGTGDEKLFF TGCGCCAGCAGCCTTGGGACAGGGGATGAAAAACTGTTTTTT
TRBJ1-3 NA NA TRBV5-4 CASSLMGAWNTIYF TGTGCCAGCAGCTTGATGGGGGCGTGGAACACCATATATTTT
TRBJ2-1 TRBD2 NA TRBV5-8 CASSLSGRSDEQFF TGTGCCAGCAGCCTTAGCGGGAGGAGCGATGAGCAGTTCTTC
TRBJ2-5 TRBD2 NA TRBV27 CASSSWEGRETQYF TGTGCCAGCAGTTCTTGGGAGGGACGGGAGACCCAGTACTTC